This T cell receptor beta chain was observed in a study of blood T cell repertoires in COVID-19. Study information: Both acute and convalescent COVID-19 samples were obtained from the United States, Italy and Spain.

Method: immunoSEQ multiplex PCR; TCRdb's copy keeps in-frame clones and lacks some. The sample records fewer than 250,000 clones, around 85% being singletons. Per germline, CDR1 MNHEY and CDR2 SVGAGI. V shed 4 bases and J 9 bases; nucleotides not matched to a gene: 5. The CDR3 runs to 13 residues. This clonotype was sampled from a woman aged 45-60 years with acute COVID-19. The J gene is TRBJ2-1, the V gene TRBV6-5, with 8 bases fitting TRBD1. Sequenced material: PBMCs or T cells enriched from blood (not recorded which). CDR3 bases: TGTGCCAGCAGTTCCCAGGGGGCGGTTGAGCAGTTCTTC. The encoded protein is CASSSQGAVEQFF.